This entry lists 32 T cell receptor beta chains sequenced from one sample in a study of PD-1 blockade in classical Hodgkin lymphoma. Clones were sequenced by immunoSEQ multiplex PCR, and TCRdb holds only the in-frame ones, with some missing. In the table there are 15,000 to 20,000 clones, 60% to 80% of which are singletons. The time point here: cycle 4 day 1 (C4D1), after 6 weeks of nivolumab. All patients relapsed after autologous stem cell transplantation, and brentuximab vedotin exposure varied. Investigators isolated CD4+ T cells from thawed PBMCs through magnetic negative selection. Material: CD4+ T cells from blood, obtained before the fourth cycle of nivolumab. The receptors were sampled from a human donor with classical Hodgkin lymphoma.

V usage is TRBV6-5 and J usage is TRBJ2-7; no definite D call. The CDR3 runs 15 residues. V was cut by 0 bases and J by 3 bases, with 12 bases left in between. Germline V gene sequence: CDR1 MNHEY, CDR2 SVGAGI. CDR3 sequence reads: CASSYSGFGDYEQYF. CDR3 coding DNA: TGTGCCAGCAGTTACTCAGGTTTTGGGGACTACGAGCAGTACTTC.

The V call is TRBV7-9, the J call TRBJ2-2; D is unresolved. This CDR3 region has 14 residues. Trimming left V 0 bases short and J 4 bases short, with 6 bases between. The V gene's germline CDR1 is SEHNR and CDR2 FQNEAQ (reference sequence). DNA of the CDR3: TGTGCCAGCAGCTTAGCGGGTCTCACCGGGGAGCTGTTTTTT. Amino acid sequence: CASSLAGLTGELFF.

The V and J genes are TRBV5-1 and TRBJ2-3; 8 bases align to TRBD1. This CDR3 contains 14 residues. The J segment lost 3 bases and the V segment lost 1 base, leaving 1 base of the junction unmatched. Germline CDR1 is SGHRS and CDR2 is YFSETQ. CDR3 in DNA: TGCGCCAGCAGCTTGCGGACAGGGACAGATACGCAGTATTTT. Protein: CASSLRTGTDTQYF.

This rearrangement joins TRBV28 to TRBJ2-3; TRBD1 aligns across 9 bases. The V gene's germline CDR1 is MDHEN and CDR2 SYDVKM. Trimming cost V 7 bases and J 6 bases; bases outside gene matches: 8. The CDR3 consists of 14 residues. In nucleotides, the CDR3 is TGTGCCAGCACTCTGGGGGACAGGGCGGATACGCAGTATTTT. This sequence encodes CASTLGDRADTQYF.

The rearrangement uses TRBV19 and TRBJ1-6; D remains unclear. The CDR3 length is 15 residues. Germline V gene lookup returns CDR1 LNHDA and CDR2 SQIVND (reference sequence). The V and J ends lost 5 bases and 8 bases respectively, with 16 bases between them. CDR3 region: CASSPEARPDSPLHF. CDR3 sequence (DNA): TGTGCCAGTAGTCCCGAGGCCAGGCCGGATTCACCCCTCCACTTT. Complete variable domain (other parts from reference TRBV19 and TRBJ1-6): DGGITQSPKYLFRKEGQNVTLSCEQNLNHDAMYWYRQDPGQGLRLIYYSQIVNDFQKGDIAEGYSVSREKKESFPLTVTSAQKNPTAFYLCASSPEARPDSPLHFGNGTRLTVT.

This chain links TRBV10-3 with TRBJ2-1, with a possible D match to TRBD2 (6 bases). Germline CDR1 is ENHRY and CDR2 is SYGVKD. This CDR3 comprises 14 residues. Trimming took off 6 bases at V and 0 bases at J, with 9 bases between the two ends. The CDR3 loop reads CAIRAGSSYNEQFF. The CDR3, as DNA: TGTGCCATCAGGGCGGGAAGCTCCTACAATGAGCAGTTCTTC.

The J gene is TRBJ2-7, the V gene TRBV28; no reliable D call. The V gene's germline CDR1 is MDHEN and CDR2 SYDVKM. Deletions cut 4 bases from V and 4 bases from J, with 17 bases between. The CDR3 runs 15 residues. CDR3 sequence reads: CASSSPSSGSYEQYF. In DNA, the CDR3 is TGTGCCAGCAGTTCCCCCTCTTCGGGCAGTTACGAGCAGTACTTC. Supplemented by reference TRBV28 and TRBJ2-7, the full variable domain reads DVKVTQSSRYLVKRTGEKVFLECVQDMDHENMFWYRQDPGLGLRLIYFSYDVKMKEKGDIPEGYSVSREKKERFSLILESASTNQTSMYLCASSSPSSGSYEQYFGPGTRLTVT.

The chain employs TRBV7-9 and TRBJ2-1; possible D gene TRBD2, 6 bases. Trimming removed 3 bases from V and 6 bases from J, with 12 bases in between. The germline V gene encodes CDR1 SEHNR and CDR2 FQNEAQ (reference sequence). The CDR3 extends over 14 amino acids. CDR3 sequence reads: CASSLETRTNEQFF. The CDR3 nucleotides are TGTGCCAGCAGCTTGGAGACTAGGACCAATGAGCAGTTCTTC.

This chain uses TRBV7-6 with TRBJ2-1, with a weak D call TRBD1 (6 bases). The CDR3 is 15 residues long. Germline lookup yields CDR1 SGHVS and CDR2 FNYEAQ. Trimming removed 1 base at V and 8 bases at J, with 15 bases between. DNA for the CDR3: TGTGCCAGCAGCTTAGGGGTAGGGGGTGGCGATGAGCAGTTCTTC. Protein product: CASSLGVGGGDEQFF.

This chain joins TRBV19 and TRBJ2-7; 7 bases line up with TRBD2. The CDR3 totals 14 residues. The germline gives CDR1 LNHDA, CDR2 SQIVND (reference sequence). Trimming cost V 3 bases and J 8 bases; bases outside gene matches: 10. Here the CDR3 reads CASSMQPGGTKQYF. In DNA form, the CDR3 reads TGTGCCAGTAGTATGCAACCGGGGGGAACTAAGCAGTACTTC.

This clone was found a few times. The CDR3 is CASIGTGFTGELFF. In DNA, the CDR3 is TGTGCCAGTATCGGGACAGGGTTCACCGGGGAGCTGTTTTTT. The V gene is TRBV19, the J gene TRBJ2-2; 9 bases are shared with TRBD1. Germline lookup yields CDR1 LNHDA and CDR2 SQIVND (reference sequence). CDR3 length: 14 amino acids. V dropped 7 bases and J dropped 4; count of bases not matched to a gene: 4.

This clone has more than one count but fewer than ten. The chain couples TRBV11-3 to TRBJ1-3; D remains unclear. The V end was cut by 5 bases, the J end by 4 bases, with 12 bases between. CDR1 and CDR2 from the germline V gene are SGHNT and YENEEA. The length of the CDR3 is 14 residues. The CDR3 sequence: CASSPWMEGNTIYF. Here the CDR3 DNA reads TGTGCCAGCAGCCCCTGGATGGAGGGAAACACCATATATTTT.

The chain's CDR3 is CASAGTGVGYTF. The CDR3 region has the DNA TGCGCCAGCGCCGGGACAGGGGTTGGCTACACCTTC. This chain joins TRBV5-1 and TRBJ1-2; 10 positions agree with TRBD1. This CDR3 comprises 12 residues. V shed 7 bases, J shed 7 bases, and the junction held 4 bases outside the gene matches. Per the germline V gene, CDR1 is SGHRS and CDR2 is YFSETQ. Based on the CDR3 plus reference TRBV5-1 and TRBJ1-2, the full variable domain is KAGVTQTPRYLIKTRGQQVTLSCSPISGHRSVSWYQQTPGQGLQFLFEYFSETQRNKGNFPGRFSGRQFSNSRSEMNVSTLELGDSALYLCASAGTGVGYTFGSGTRLTVV.

The chain couples TRBV10-3 to TRBJ1-2, with 7 nucleotides matching TRBD1. Per germline, CDR1 ENHRY and CDR2 SYGVKD. The CDR3 loop spans 15 amino acids. V lost 7 bases and J lost 2; bases outside the gene matches: 10. CDR3 amino acids: CAIKSGTVENYGYTF. The DNA for the CDR3 is TGTGCCATCAAAAGTGGGACAGTCGAAAACTATGGCTACACCTTC.

V and J are TRBV6-5 and TRBJ2-7, with 7 bases lining up with TRBD1. Germline CDR1 MNHEY, CDR2 SVGAGI. The CDR3 extends over 15 amino acids. J gave up 3 bases and V 5 bases, and 10 bases lay outside the gene matches. CDR3 sequence: CASSQMTGLHYEQYF. CDR3 DNA sequence: TGTGCCAGCAGTCAAATGACAGGGTTGCACTACGAGCAGTACTTC.

The gene calls are TRBV28 and TRBJ2-7, with 9 bases identical to TRBD2. Trimming removed 0 bases from V and 7 bases from J; junction bases left unmatched: 13. CDR1 is MDHEN and CDR2 is SYDVKM in the germline V gene. This CDR3 contains 17 residues. For the CDR3, the DNA is TGTGCCAGCAGTTTATGGGAGCTGGCGGGAGGGCCGGGTGAGCAGTACTTC. This gives the protein CASSLWELAGGPGEQYF.

This chain links TRBV5-1 with TRBJ2-5, with 7 bases matching TRBD2. The length of the CDR3 is 15 residues. In germline, CDR1 is SGHRS, CDR2 YFSETQ. The J segment lost 2 bases and the V segment lost 4 bases, leaving 8 bases of the junction unmatched. The CDR3 here is CASSISGRTQETQYF. In DNA form, the CDR3 reads TGCGCCAGCAGCATTAGCGGGCGCACACAAGAGACCCAGTACTTC.

The J gene is TRBJ2-1, the V gene TRBV5-4; 10 positions agree with TRBD2. Looked up from germline, CDR1 is SGHNT and CDR2 is YYREEE (reference sequence). V gave up 2 bases and J gave up 7 bases; unmatched junction bases: 9. This CDR3 region has 16 residues. The CDR3 region is CASSFPPSGSANEQFF. The DNA of the CDR3 is TGTGCCAGCAGCTTCCCCCCTAGCGGGAGTGCGAATGAGCAGTTCTTC.

CDR3 loop: CASSTPGGNTIYF. In nucleotides, the CDR3 is TGTGCCAGCAGTACCCCAGGAGGAAACACCATATATTTT. The chain is built from TRBV6-6 and TRBJ1-3, with D hard to call. V shed 5 bases and J shed 4 bases, with 9 bases lying between them. The CDR3 length is 13 residues. CDR1 and CDR2 from the germline V gene are MNHNY and SVGAGI (reference sequence).

CDR3 in amino acids: CASSQNSRINQPQHF. CDR3 DNA sequence: TGTGCCAGCTCACAGAACAGCAGAATTAATCAGCCCCAGCATTTT. V usage is TRBV18 and J usage is TRBJ1-5; D gene uncertain. The length of the CDR3 is 15 residues. Trimming removed 4 bases at V and 4 bases at J, with 14 bases between. CDR1 KGHSH and CDR2 LQKENI come from the germline V gene.

The chain couples TRBV29-1 to TRBJ1-4; TRBD1 might be the D (5 bases). In germline, CDR1 is SQVTM, CDR2 ANQGSEA. This CDR3 has 15 residues. V was pared by 7 bases and J by 5 bases, with 20 bases between. This CDR3 is CSAKSGGVGNEKLFF. The CDR3 coding sequence is TGCAGCGCAAAAAGCGGGGGGGTAGGGAATGAAAAACTGTTTTTT.

Within the sample, this clone is medium-sized. Other DNA sequences in the sample encode the same CDR3. The CDR3 sequence is CASSLEGYEQYF. CDR3 nucleotide sequence: TGCGCCAGCAGCTTGGAGGGGTACGAGCAGTACTTC. The chain uses TRBV5-1 and TRBJ2-7; possibly TRBD1 for D (5 bases). Trimming took 0 bases from V and 4 from J, leaving 5 bases between them. From germline, CDR1 is SGHRS and CDR2 YFSETQ. The CDR3 runs 12 residues.

By share, this clone counts as medium-sized. The chain links TRBV19 to TRBJ1-6; no reliable D call. This CDR3 is 14 amino acids long. CDR1 LNHDA and CDR2 SQIVND come from the germline V gene (reference sequence). V shed 7 bases and J shed 4 bases, with 11 bases lying between them. CDR3 residues: CASKAGIYNSPLHF. The DNA for the CDR3 is TGTGCCAGTAAAGCAGGAATATATAATTCACCCCTCCACTTT.

This rearrangement joins TRBV4-3 to TRBJ2-3, with D possibly TRBD1 on 5 matching bases. CDR1 LGHNA and CDR2 YSLEER come from the germline V gene. This CDR3 region has 17 residues. V shed 0 bases and J shed 0 bases, with 13 bases lying between them. CDR3 protein: CASSQDFREGSTDTQYF. The CDR3, as DNA: TGCGCCAGCAGCCAAGATTTCAGGGAAGGGAGCACAGATACGCAGTATTTT.

The genes are TRBV10-3 and TRBJ2-3, with unresolved D. The germline V gene has CDR1 ENHRY and CDR2 SYGVKD. V lost 6 bases and J 4 bases, leaving 11 bases between the germline ends. There are 13 residues in the CDR3. The CDR3 spells CAIRNTLADTQYF. CDR3 sequence (DNA): TGTGCCATCAGAAACACCCTAGCAGATACGCAGTATTTT.

This clone qualifies as medium-sized. The V and J genes are TRBV29-1 and TRBJ2-7; tentative D call: TRBD1 (6 bases). Trimming removed 5 bases from V and 7 bases from J, with 21 bases in between. The CDR3 length is 14 residues. Germline V gene lookup returns CDR1 SQVTM and CDR2 ANQGSEA. The CDR3 is CSVNVGMGTPEQYF. The CDR3 DNA follows: TGCAGCGTTAACGTGGGAATGGGGACACCAGAGCAGTACTTC.

J is TRBJ2-3 and V is TRBV5-1; TRBD1 is a possible D gene (6 bases). With 0 bases removed from V and 0 bases from J, the gap between germline ends came to 11 bases. This CDR3 is 16 amino acids long. Per the germline V gene, CDR1 is SGHRS and CDR2 is YFSETQ. CDR3 sequence (DNA): TGCGCCAGCAGCTTGGCCGGCAGGGGTAGCACAGATACGCAGTATTTT. Encoded protein: CASSLAGRGSTDTQYF.

The chain carries TRBV2 and TRBJ2-5, with TRBD2 identical over 11 bases. Germline V CDR1 and CDR2: SNHLY, FYNNEI. The trim removed 11 bases at V and 11 bases at J, leaving 13 bases unmatched. The CDR3 sequence is 13 residues long. In nucleotides, the CDR3 is TGTGCCGCCCAGACTAGCGGGGATCTGGAGCAGTACTTC. Translation gives CAAQTSGDLEQYF.

This clone has a handful of counts. CDR3 sequence reads: CASSLDYSQETQYF. The CDR3 nucleotides read TGTGCCAGCAGCCTCGACTACTCACAAGAGACCCAGTACTTC. V is TRBV9 and J is TRBJ2-5; D might be TRBD2 (5 bases). Trimming pared 4 bases from V and 2 bases from J, leaving 12 bases between. The CDR3 has 14 amino acids. Germline-derived CDR1 and CDR2 are SGDLS and YYNGEE.

The rearrangement links TRBV7-9 to TRBJ1-5; TRBD1 might be the D (5 bases). The CDR3 has 13 amino acids. Per germline, CDR1 SEHNR and CDR2 FQNEAQ (reference sequence). The germline V and J ends were trimmed by 6 bases and 5 bases, with 11 bases remaining between them. CDR3 amino acids: CASSQDRDQPQHF. Written as DNA, the CDR3 is TGTGCCAGCAGTCAAGACAGAGATCAGCCCCAGCATTTT.

This clone was picked up a small number of times. The V and J genes are TRBV4-2 and TRBJ1-1, with TRBD1 matching over 10 bases. V gave up 1 base and J gave up 1 base; unmatched junction bases: 6. CDR1 is LGHNA and CDR2 is YNFKEQ in the germline V gene. CDR3 length equals 17 residues. DNA for the CDR3: TGTGCCAGCAGCCAAGGACAGGGGGCGAGCGGGAACACTGAAGCTTTCTTT. This sequence encodes CASSQGQGASGNTEAFF.

V is TRBV7-2 and J is TRBJ2-7, with 10 nucleotides matching TRBD1. CDR3 size: 15 residues. The junction had 7 bases not matched to a gene; V was cut back by 5 bases and J by 3 bases. CDR1 and CDR2 from the germline V gene are SGHTA and FQGNSA. The CDR3 DNA sequence: TGTGCCAGCAGCATGGGACAGGGGTCTTACTACGAGCAGTACTTC. It specifies CASSMGQGSYYEQYF.